These T cell receptor beta chains were read from a single sample in a study of blood T cell repertoires in COVID-19. TCRdb's table, derived via immunoSEQ multiplex PCR, lists solely in-frame clones and lacks some. The table records over 200,000 clones, about 85% of them present only once. The sequencing input was peripheral blood. Source of these receptors: a woman between 18 and 29 years old who had recovered from COVID-19. Both conserved end residues are part of each CDR3. A D gene is named only where the DNA matches it firmly. Clone size appears in some rows only: once, few, many, or a class for an expanded clone.

TRBV11-3,-,TRBJ2-2,-,CASSLEGNTGELFF,TGTGCCAGCAGCTTAGAGGGCAACACCGGGGAGCTGTTTTTT
TRBV9,-,TRBJ1-2,-,CASSHGTRSYGYTF,TGTGCCAGCAGCCATGGGACTAGATCCTATGGCTACACCTTC
TRBV5-8,TRBD2,TRBJ2-3,few,CASKRSRTSGTTTTDTQYF,TGTGCCAGCAAAAGGTCCCGGACTAGCGGGACTACCACCACAGATACGCAGTATTTT
TRBV19,TRBD2,TRBJ2-2,few,CASSTSVTGELFF,TGTGCCAGTAGCACTAGCGTCACCGGGGAGCTGTTTTTT
TRBV7-2,-,TRBJ1-2,-,CASSLGGDSYGYTF,TGTGCCAGCAGCTTAGGCGGGGATAGCTATGGCTACACCTTC
TRBV6-5,-,TRBJ2-1,-,CASRERGNSYNEQFF,TGTGCCAGCAGGGAGCGCGGTAATTCCTACAATGAGCAGTTCTTC
TRBV6-6,TRBD2,TRBJ2-1,-,CAAGLSTYNEQFF,TGTGCAGCGGGGCTTTCCACCTACAATGAGCAGTTCTTC
TRBV6-5,-,TRBJ2-7,once,CASRLTSGSYEQYF,TGTGCCAGTCGATTAACCAGCGGATCCTACGAGCAGTACTTC
TRBV7-9,-,TRBJ1-1,-,CASSLVSDTEAFF,TGTGCCAGCAGCTTAGTCTCCGACACTGAAGCTTTCTTT
TRBV19,TRBD1,TRBJ1-5,-,CASRTGGNQPQHF,TGTGCCAGTCGGACAGGGGGCAATCAGCCCCAGCATTTT
TRBV6-5,TRBD2,TRBJ2-7,-,CASSYSFSGRDEQYF,TGTGCCAGCAGTTACTCCTTTAGCGGGAGGGACGAGCAGTACTTC
TRBV9,TRBD2,TRBJ2-3,-,CASSERLADSTDTQYF,TGTGCCAGCAGCGAGCGACTAGCGGATAGCACAGATACGCAGTATTTT
TRBV15,-,TRBJ1-2,-,CATSRDRGHGFNYGYTF,TGTGCCACCAGCAGAGATAGGGGACATGGCTTTAACTATGGCTACACCTTC
TRBV6-2/TRBV6-3,-,TRBJ2-7,-,CASSYGGGGTYEQYF,TGTGCCAGCAGTTACGGTGGGGGAGGAACCTACGAGCAGTACTTC
TRBV27,-,TRBJ2-2,-,CASSAATGELFF,TGTGCCAGCAGCGCAGCGACCGGGGAGCTGTTTTTT
TRBV18,TRBD1,TRBJ1-1,-,CASSRGQGWTEAFF,TGTGCCAGCTCACGGGGACAGGGTTGGACTGAAGCTTTCTTT
TRBV7-2,-,TRBJ1-2,-,CASSQPTQGRNYGYTF,TGTGCCAGCAGCCAGCCGACTCAGGGCAGGAACTATGGCTACACCTTC
TRBV4-2,TRBD2,TRBJ2-7,-,CASSPLSGSYYEQYF,TGTGCCAGCAGCCCCCTTAGCGGGAGCTACTACGAGCAGTACTTC
TRBV4-3,-,TRBJ1-6,-,CASKEGGKGSPLHF,TGCGCCAGCAAGGAAGGAGGAAAGGGTTCACCCCTCCACTTT
TRBV25-1,-,TRBJ2-3,-,CASRRQVPTDTQYF,TGTGCCAGCAGAAGACAGGTCCCCACAGATACGCAGTATTTT
TRBV24-1,-,TRBJ2-7,-,CATSDRRGSDYEQYF,TGTGCCACCAGTGATCGCCGGGGGTCCGACTACGAGCAGTACTTC
TRBV18,-,TRBJ1-1,-,CASSPPGRYSGTEAFF,TGTGCCAGCTCACCACCGGGCAGGTACTCAGGGACTGAAGCTTTCTTT
TRBV27,-,TRBJ1-3,-,CASSWSPRGNTIYF,TGTGCCAGCAGTTGGTCACCGCGGGGGAACACCATATATTTT
TRBV19,-,TRBJ1-6,-,CASSSGLPNSPLHF,TGTGCCAGTAGTAGCGGGCTACCTAATTCACCCCTCCACTTT
TRBV5-4,TRBD1,TRBJ1-2,-,CASSPGGSYGYTF,TGTGCCAGCAGCCCAGGGGGCAGCTATGGCTACACCTTC
TRBV20-1,-,TRBJ1-4,-,CSASLEELFF,TGCAGTGCTAGCCTTGAGGAACTGTTTTTT
TRBV5-6,-,TRBJ2-7,-,CASSPGLAYEQYF,TGTGCCAGCAGTCCGGGCCTAGCTTACGAGCAGTACTTC
TRBV5-4,-,TRBJ2-7,-,CASSRFDMLYYEQYF,TGTGCCAGCAGCAGATTCGACATGTTGTACTACGAGCAGTACTTC
TRBV15,-,TRBJ2-7,-,CATSKGGGSSYEQYF,TGTGCCACCAGCAAGGGAGGGGGGAGCTCCTACGAGCAGTACTTC
TRBV15,-,TRBJ1-1,-,CATSYGGAEAFF,TGTGCCACCAGCTATGGGGGGGCTGAAGCTTTCTTT
TRBV11-1,TRBD1,TRBJ1-1,-,CASSRDRGEAFF,TGTGCCAGCAGCCGAGACAGGGGTGAAGCTTTCTTT
TRBV24-1,-,TRBJ2-3,-,CATSDSAERADTQYF,TGTGCCACCAGTGACTCCGCCGAGCGCGCAGATACGCAGTATTTT